This T cell receptor (beta chain) is drawn from a study of blood T cell repertoires in COVID-19. Study details: Sources were T cells, B-cell-depleted T cells, or PBMCs; the material itself was cDNA or gDNA.

Deletions cut 1 base from V and 7 bases from J, with 13 bases between. This CDR3 is built from 14 residues. Germline V gives CDR1 LNHDA, CDR2 SQIVND (reference sequence). The protocol was immunoSEQ multiplex PCR, while the TCRdb copy is restricted to in-frame clones and leaves out a portion. Here the sample spans 150,000 to 200,000 clones, roughly nine tenths being singletons. Cohorts were determined from participant-reported clinical history. Recovered participants had two consecutive negative NP/OP PCR tests, healthcare professional clearance, or symptom resolution. Sequenced material: PBMCs or T cells enriched from blood (not recorded which). This sequence originates from a woman in her thirties who had recovered from COVID-19. The chain has TRBV19 and TRBJ1-2, with a weak D call TRBD1 (6 bases). The CDR3 DNA is TGTGCCAGTAGTATAGTAGTTCAGGGGAGTGGCTACACCTTC. Translated: CASSIVVQGSGYTF.